This is a list of T cell receptor beta chains from one sample in a study of cytomegalovirus exposure and HLA in healthy donors. Sequencing used immunoSEQ multiplex PCR; TCRdb keeps in-frame clones, though not all of them. Of 190,000 or so clones in the sample, approximately 84% are singletons; the top ten hold roughly 2.8%. The specimen was PBMCs. The receptors here all came from a woman aged 18-29 years in good health and CMV-seropositive. Both conserved end residues are part of each CDR3. The D gene is left open where the match is weak. Clone size is not always given. Where it is, it says once, few, many or a class for expanded clones.

>12|TRBV19|TRBJ1-2|TRBD1|once
CASSVQGFGYTF
TGTGCCAGTAGTGTACAGGGGTTCGGCTACACCTTC
>15|TRBV6-1|TRBJ2-4|TRBD2|-
CASSGRVRAGNIQYF
TGTGCCAGCAGTGGTAGGGTTCGAGCGGGGAACATTCAGTACTTC
>14|TRBV7-6|TRBJ1-6|-|-
CASSLGGNNSPLHF
TGTGCCAGCAGCCTCGGCGGAAATAATTCACCCCTCCACTTT
>15|TRBV5-1|TRBJ1-5|-|-
CASSLAAGSGQPQHF
TGCGCCAGCAGCTTGGCGGCAGGGTCAGGTCAGCCCCAGCATTTT
>15|TRBV9|TRBJ2-2|-|-
CASSVGGGTAGELFF
TGTGCCAGCAGCGTTGGCGGGGGGACAGCCGGGGAGCTGTTTTTT
>13|TRBV9|TRBJ2-1|TRBD2|once
CASSVRRGDEQFF
TGTGCCAGCAGCGTACGGCGGGGGGATGAGCAGTTCTTC
>18|TRBV5-1|TRBJ2-6|TRBD1|few
CASRFNRDRGSGANVLTF
TGCGCCAGCAGGTTCAACCGGGACAGGGGCTCTGGGGCCAACGTCCTGACTTTC
>14|TRBV4-2|TRBJ1-2|TRBD1|once
CASSPGTANYGYTF
TGTGCCAGCAGCCCCGGGACAGCAAACTATGGCTACACCTTC
>14|TRBV7-9|TRBJ2-1|-|-
CASSEGGPVYEQFF
TGTGCCAGCAGCGAAGGTGGGCCGGTCTATGAGCAGTTCTTC
>14|TRBV6-6|TRBJ1-1|TRBD1|once
CASSQGQGFTEAFF
TGTGCCAGCAGCCAAGGACAGGGATTCACTGAAGCTTTCTTT
>15|TRBV6-5|TRBJ1-5|-|-
CASRPRTSNPQPQHF
TGTGCCAGCAGGCCGAGAACGTCCAATCCTCAGCCCCAGCATTTT
>12|TRBV9|TRBJ2-2|-|-
CASSAPPGELFF
TGTGCCAGCAGCGCCCCTCCCGGGGAGCTGTTTTTT
>15|TRBV7-2|TRBJ2-7|TRBD2|-
CASSLDRGGSYEQYF
TGTGCCAGCAGCTTAGACCGGGGGGGCTCCTACGAGCAGTACTTC
>18|TRBV27|TRBJ2-5|TRBD2|-
CASSNAVLGLAGGETQYF
TGTGCCAGCAGTAACGCCGTTCTAGGGCTAGCGGGGGGGGAGACCCAGTACTTC
>14|TRBV29-1|TRBJ1-4|-|-
CSVAGGSRNEKLFF
TGCAGCGTTGCGGGAGGATCCAGAAATGAAAAACTGTTTTTT
>15|TRBV2|TRBJ1-5|TRBD1|-
CASSVGQVINQPQHF
TGTGCCAGCAGTGTAGGACAGGTAATCAATCAGCCCCAGCATTTT
>17|TRBV15|TRBJ2-7|TRBD1|-
CATSREQWDRGFGEQYF
TGTGCCACCAGCAGAGAACAGTGGGACAGGGGATTTGGCGAGCAGTACTTC
>14|TRBV18|TRBJ1-2|-|-
CASSPMGVLSGYTF
TGTGCCAGCTCACCGATGGGAGTCTTGAGTGGCTACACCTTC
>14|TRBV10-3|TRBJ1-6|TRBD1|-
CAIRRTGSVSPLHF
TGTGCCATCAGGAGGACAGGGAGCGTTTCACCCCTCCACTTT
>17|TRBV4-1|TRBJ1-6|TRBD1|-
CASSQRRGAGGQSPLHF
TGCGCCAGCAGCCAACGTCGCGGCGCAGGGGGACAATCACCCCTCCACTTT
>14|TRBV27|TRBJ1-2|-|-
CASSPEGGGGGYTF
TGTGCCAGCAGTCCCGAGGGCGGCGGGGGTGGCTACACCTTC
>15|TRBV9|TRBJ2-3|TRBD2|many
CASSSGLAGGNTQYF
TGTGCCAGCAGCTCGGGACTAGCGGGGGGGAATACGCAGTATTTT
>16|TRBV6-6|TRBJ1-5|TRBD1|-
CASTPGTGTSNQPQHF
TGTGCCAGCACCCCAGGGACAGGGACAAGCAATCAGCCCCAGCATTTT
>16|TRBV5-4|TRBJ1-2|-|-
CASSLVGGQAGYGYTF
TGTGCCAGCAGCTTGGTCGGGGGGCAAGCAGGCTATGGCTACACCTTC
>17|TRBV27|TRBJ2-1|TRBD2|-
CASSPYTGRGAGDEQFF
TGTGCCAGCAGTCCGTATACTGGGCGGGGGGCAGGTGATGAGCAGTTCTTC
>15|TRBV7-9|TRBJ1-2|TRBD1|-
CASSYPGQRNYGYTF
TGTGCCAGCAGCTACCCGGGACAGAGGAACTATGGCTACACCTTC
>16|TRBV27|TRBJ2-5|-|once
CASSLRRERKGETQYF
TGTGCCAGCAGTTTAAGAAGGGAGCGGAAGGGAGAGACCCAGTACTTC
>11|TRBV20-1|TRBJ2-7|-|-
CSARAGNEQYF
TGCAGTGCTAGAGCGGGGAACGAGCAGTACTTC
>15|TRBV6-1|TRBJ2-3|TRBD2|-
CASSLRAGVTDTQYF
TGTGCCAGCAGTCTGAGAGCGGGGGTCACAGATACGCAGTATTTT
>15|TRBV19|TRBJ1-5|TRBD1|-
CASRPTGGLNQPQHF
TGTGCCAGTAGGCCGACAGGGGGCTTGAATCAGCCCCAGCATTTT
>18|TRBV4-1|TRBJ1-4|TRBD1|-
CASSVRVTGGEIPVKLFF
TGCGCCAGCAGCGTCCGAGTGACAGGGGGCGAGATTCCGGTAAAACTGTTTTTT
>14|TRBV11-2|TRBJ2-7|-|-
CASSSHRGGYEQYF
TGTGCCAGCAGCTCTCACAGGGGAGGTTACGAGCAGTACTTC
>16|TRBV2|TRBJ1-5|-|-
CASSPGRLGSNQPQHF
TGTGCCAGCAGCCCTGGGAGGCTGGGGAGCAATCAGCCCCAGCATTTT
>14|TRBV10-3|TRBJ1-1|-|-
CAISDGRANTEAFF
TGTGCCATCAGTGATGGGAGGGCGAACACTGAAGCTTTCTTT
>16|TRBV15|TRBJ1-2|TRBD1|-
CATSRFDPGTGHGYTF
TGTGCCACCAGCAGATTTGACCCCGGGACAGGGCATGGCTACACCTTC
>14|TRBV6-5|TRBJ1-4|-|-
CASSPARTNEKLFF
TGTGCCAGCAGTCCCGCGAGGACTAATGAAAAACTGTTTTTT
>14|TRBV5-1|TRBJ1-4|TRBD1|-
CASSPGQPNEKLFF
TGCGCCAGCAGCCCGGGACAGCCAAATGAAAAACTGTTTTTT
>16|TRBV5-4|TRBJ2-7|TRBD1|-
CASSPTHAGQGTEQYF
TGTGCCAGCAGCCCAACCCACGCGGGACAGGGGACCGAGCAGTACTTC
>13|TRBV6-6|TRBJ1-5|TRBD1|-
CASNLDRAQPQHF
TGTGCCAGCAACTTAGACAGGGCCCAGCCCCAGCATTTT
>14|TRBV6-6|TRBJ1-5|-|-
CASSYSRENQPQHF
TGTGCCAGCAGTTACAGTAGAGAAAATCAGCCCCAGCATTTT
>14|TRBV27|TRBJ2-2|TRBD1|-
CASSGQGPGGELFF
TGTGCCAGCAGTGGACAGGGGCCGGGCGGGGAGCTGTTTTTT
>15|TRBV7-2|TRBJ1-6|TRBD1|-
CASSPGTGYNSPLHF
TGTGCCAGCAGCCCCGGGACAGGATATAATTCACCCCTCCACTTT